This record covers a single T cell receptor beta chain. Its target is not known. Additional DNA sequences in this sample encode the identical CDR3. Treatment indicated: over 15 received Ad26.COV2.S at low or high dose, single or two shots; 5 received placebo; per-sample allocation not given. Day 63 after the first injection of vaccine or placebo was the sampling time. Whoever gave the sample was an adult aged 18-55 years in Boston. The data stem from a study of Ad26.COV2.S vaccination and SARS-CoV-2 variants. On the study more broadly: Donor joined the COV1001 Ad26.COV2.S trial arm. Intramuscularly, Ad26.COV2.S was given either once or twice, 56 days apart.

There are 16 residues in the CDR3. Germline CDR1 and CDR2: LGHDT and YNNKEL (reference sequence). V lost 4 bases and J lost 0; bases outside the gene matches: 6. Sequencing used immunoSEQ multiplex PCR; TCRdb keeps in-frame clones, though not all of them. Of roughly 390,000 clones in the sample, around 85% were seen once. Study-level points and caveats: Measures of TCR breadth and depth may have fallen short of total T cell responses.

The sequencing used peripheral blood, collected in a trial of Ad26.COV2.S vaccine versus placebo. The sequence was obtained from a person between 18 and 65 years old who received the Ad26.COV2.S COVID-19 vaccine or a placebo. V usage is TRBV3-1 (or the pseudogene TRBV3-2) and J usage is TRBJ2-3; 8 bases line up with TRBD2. This chain's CDR3 is CASSPFSGGSTDTQYF. The CDR3 DNA reads TGTGCCAGCAGCCCATTCAGCGGGGGAAGCACAGATACGCAGTATTTT.